A single sample gave rise to the 29 T cell receptor beta chains below, sequenced in a study of patients and donors after allogeneic stem cell transplantation. MiXCR, applied by TCRdb to the RT-PCR reads, yields one record per CDR3 protein. The data contain approximately 31,000 distinct CDR3 sequences, more than 35% of them singletons. The sequenced material came from blood, either unsorted or a sorted T cell fraction (not recorded which). The origin of the receptors is a human donor who was either an allogeneic HSCT recipient or a stem cell or donor lymphocyte infusion donor (not recorded which). It is not recorded whose cells these are; they may come from a transplant donor.

This rearrangement joins TRBV20-1 to TRBJ1-1; D gene unclear. CDR1 and CDR2 (germline): DFQATT, SNEGSKA (reference sequence). The CDR3 covers 13 residues. V lost 3 bases and J lost 1, with 9 bases in between. As DNA, the CDR3 is TGCAGTGCTAGCAAAGGTACGAACACTGAAGCTTTCTTT. It yields the protein CSASKGTNTEAFF.

The rearrangement links TRBV4-2 to TRBJ1-1; 8 nucleotides align to TRBD1. V dropped 1 base and J dropped 1; count of bases not matched to a gene: 2. The CDR3 runs 15 residues. The germline gives CDR1 LGHNA, CDR2 YNFKEQ. The CDR3 DNA sequence: TGTGCCAGCAGCCAAGCAGGGACAGGGAACACTGAAGCTTTCTTT. Translation gives CASSQAGTGNTEAFF.

About this clonotype: A junction boundary mismatches the germline segment, possibly from a read error. The CDR3, as DNA: TGCGCCGGCAGCTCTCTGAGCTCCTACAATGAGCAGTTCTTC. Translation gives CAGSSLSSYNEQFF. The chain carries TRBV5-1 and TRBJ2-1; D gene unclear. CDR3 size: 14 residues. CDR1 is SGHRS and CDR2 is YFSETQ in the germline V gene.

There are a few counts of this clonotype. V is TRBV15 and J is TRBJ1-2; no clear D gene. Germline V gives CDR1 LNHNV, CDR2 YYDKDF (reference sequence). The CDR3 totals 13 residues. The germline V and J ends were trimmed by 3 bases and 0 bases, with 5 bases remaining between them. In nucleotides, the CDR3 is TGTGCCACCAGCAGGGAGGCTAACTATGGCTACACCTTC. Encoded protein: CATSREANYGYTF.

The sample holds a few counts of this clonotype. The rearrangement uses TRBV6-1 and TRBJ2-5, with 10 bases matching TRBD2. This CDR3 spans 16 amino acids. Unmatched junction bases numbered 6, after V lost 2 bases and J lost 3 bases. The germline CDR1 and CDR2 sequences are MNHNS and SASEGT. CDR3 bases: TGTGCCAGCAGTGAAACGAGAACTAGCGGGAAAGAGACCCAGTACTTC. Its translation is CASSETRTSGKETQYF.

The chain links TRBV2 to TRBJ2-5; TRBD2 might be the D (6 bases). Germline V CDR1 and CDR2: SNHLY, FYNNEI. V was clipped by 6 bases and J by 7 bases, with 15 bases between them. The CDR3 runs 13 residues. In DNA, the CDR3 is TGTGCCAGCAGCGTGAGGGAGGAAGGGACCCAGTACTTC. It yields the protein CASSVREEGTQYF.

This clonotype was observed a handful of times. The chain is built from TRBV24-1 and TRBJ1-5; tentative D call: TRBD1 (6 bases). In germline, CDR1 is KGHDR, CDR2 SFDVKD. V was pared by 2 bases and J by 4 bases, with 14 bases between. The CDR3 has 16 amino acids. The CDR3 sequence: CATSDSLGARNQPQHF. The CDR3, as DNA: TGTGCCACCAGTGATTCTTTGGGGGCGCGTAATCAGCCCCAGCATTTT.

The sample holds many counts of this clonotype. For the CDR3, the DNA is TGTGCCACCAGCAGAGAACAGGATCAGCCCCAGCATTTT. This sequence encodes CATSREQDQPQHF. The chain links TRBV15 to TRBJ1-5; TRBD1 is a possible D gene (5 bases). Germline CDR1 LNHNV, CDR2 YYDKDF (reference sequence). This CDR3 is 13 amino acids long. V lost 0 bases and J 5 bases, leaving 5 bases between the germline ends.

This clonotype was picked up a small number of times. The chain has TRBV6-6 and TRBJ1-1, with no clear D. The CDR3 extends over 14 amino acids. Per germline, CDR1 MNHNY and CDR2 SVGAGI (reference sequence). The V and J ends lost 3 bases and 0 bases respectively, with 8 bases between them. The CDR3 DNA sequence: TGTGCCAGCAGTTATAGGCCGGTGAACACTGAAGCTTTCTTT. It is translated as CASSYRPVNTEAFF.

The chain has TRBV15 and TRBJ1-6; D might be TRBD1 (5 bases). This CDR3 contains 14 residues. V lost 5 bases, J lost 14 bases, and 19 bases lay in between. CDR1 and CDR2 from the germline V gene are LNHNV and YYDKDF (reference sequence). The CDR3 region is CATSHKAREGTLHF. In nucleotides, the CDR3 is TGTGCCACCAGCCACAAGGCCCGTGAGGGGACCCTCCACTTT. The variable domain in full, with the rest retrieved from reference TRBV15 and TRBJ1-6, is DAMVIQNPRYQVTQFGKPVTLSCSQTLNHNVMYWYQQKSSQAPKLLFHYYDKDFNNEADTPDNFQSRRPNTSFCFLDIRSPGLGDTAMYLCATSHKAREGTLHFGNGTRLTVT.

This clonotype was detected only a few times. The V gene is TRBV29-1, the J gene TRBJ1-1, with 7 bases fitting TRBD1. Germline values: CDR1 SQVTM, CDR2 ANQGSEA. The CDR3 loop spans 14 amino acids. J gave up 5 bases and V 7 bases, and 13 bases lay outside the gene matches. The CDR3 is CSAVGGVGMTEAFF. CDR3 in DNA: TGCAGCGCTGTAGGGGGCGTAGGGATGACTGAAGCTTTCTTT. Variable domain in full (rest from reference TRBV29-1 and TRBJ1-1): SAVISQKPSRDICQRGTSLTIQCQVDSQVTMMFWYRQQPGQSLTLIATANQGSEATYESGFVIDKFPISRPNLTFSTLTVSNMSPEDSSIYLCSAVGGVGMTEAFFGQGTRLTVV.

This clonotype showed up just a few times. The chain recombines TRBV5-1 with TRBJ2-7; no clear D. Germline CDR1 reads SGHRS; CDR2 reads YFSETQ. Trimming removed 2 bases from V and 5 bases from J, with 8 bases in between. The CDR3 totals 12 residues. CDR3 region: CASSFDLDEQYF. CDR3 DNA sequence: TGCGCCAGCAGCTTCGACCTGGACGAGCAGTACTTC.

The chain employs TRBV7-2 and TRBJ2-3, with 13 bases aligning to TRBD2. Losses at the gene ends were 5 bases for V and 1 base for J; bases not matched to a gene: 6. The CDR3 length is 17 residues. Germline V gene data show CDR1 as SGHTA and CDR2 as FQGNSA. The CDR3: CASSPRTSGGRTDTQYF. The CDR3 region has the DNA TGTGCCAGCAGCCCGCGGACTAGCGGGGGCCGCACAGATACGCAGTATTTT. The entire variable domain, with the rest obtained from reference TRBV7-2 and TRBJ2-3, is as follows: GAGVSQSPSNKVTEKGKDVELRCDPISGHTALYWYRQSLGQGLEFLIYFQGNSAPDKSGLPSDRFSAERTGGSVSTLTIQRTQQEDSAVYLCASSPRTSGGRTDTQYFGPGTRLTVL.

The V call is TRBV29-1, the J call TRBJ1-4; 8 nucleotides agree with TRBD1. The CDR3 is 13 amino acids. Germline values: CDR1 SQVTM, CDR2 ANQGSEA. V shed 0 bases, J shed 7 bases, and the junction held 1 base outside the gene matches. The CDR3 bases are TGCAGCGTTGAAGACGGGACAGGTGAAAAACTGTTTTTT. Translation: CSVEDGTGEKLFF.

CDR3 residues: CASSRGANTGELFF. The CDR3 DNA reads as TGTGCCAGCAGCCGGGGGGCGAACACCGGGGAGCTGTTTTTT. The chain has TRBV7-2 and TRBJ2-2; 7 nucleotides match TRBD2. CDR1 and CDR2 (germline): SGHTA, FQGNSA. With 5 bases clipped from V and 0 bases from J, the junction kept 0 bases outside the gene matches. The length of the CDR3 is 14 residues.

This chain links TRBV7-9 with TRBJ1-4; D is unresolved. V lost 2 bases to trimming and J lost 8 bases, with 9 bases between them. The CDR3 covers 13 residues. From germline, CDR1 is SEHNR and CDR2 FQNEAQ (reference sequence). As DNA, the CDR3 is TGTGCCAGCAGCTTAACTGATCAAGAAAAACTGTTTTTT. Translating it yields CASSLTDQEKLFF.

This clonotype was observed at least ten times. The genes are TRBV15 and TRBJ2-1, with 8 nucleotides matching TRBD1. Germline CDR1 and CDR2: LNHNV and YYDKDF (reference sequence). This CDR3 is built from 15 residues. V dropped 8 bases and J dropped 2; count of bases not matched to a gene: 8. This chain's CDR3 is CATGVDRGPYNEQFF. The CDR3 nucleotides are TGTGCCACCGGAGTTGACAGGGGTCCCTACAATGAGCAGTTCTTC.

V usage is TRBV7-9 and J usage is TRBJ1-2, with D perhaps matching TRBD1 (5 bases). The ends were cut back, 4 bases at V and 0 bases at J, with 12 bases in the middle. The CDR3 consists of 15 residues. Germline CDR1 is SEHNR and CDR2 is FQNEAQ (reference sequence). In DNA form, the CDR3 reads TGTGCCAGCAGCTCAAGTTGGACAACTAACTATGGCTACACCTTC. Protein: CASSSSWTTNYGYTF.

The rearrangement joins TRBV6-2 or TRBV6-3 to TRBJ2-1; 7 bases line up with TRBD2. The length of the CDR3 is 13 residues. Germline V CDR1 and CDR2: MNHEY, SVGEGT. V lost 0 bases to trimming and J lost 9 bases; unmatched junction nucleotides: 2. The CDR3 reads CASSYSREGEQFF. The CDR3, as DNA: TGTGCCAGCAGTTACTCGAGGGAGGGTGAGCAGTTCTTC.

This clonotype came up a few times. V is TRBV4-2 and J is TRBJ2-5, with TRBD2 matching over 8 bases. This CDR3 spans 13 amino acids. J was trimmed by 5 bases and V by 5 bases; bases with no gene match: 4. CDR1 LGHNA and CDR2 YNFKEQ come from the germline V gene. CDR3 nucleotide sequence: TGTGCCAGCAGCGTAGCGGGGCAGGAGACCCAGTACTTC. This gives the protein CASSVAGQETQYF.

This clonotype was detected ten times or more. CDR3 region: CAIGFDRDQPQHF. In DNA, the CDR3 is TGTGCCATCGGTTTCGACAGGGATCAGCCCCAGCATTTT. This sequence joins TRBV10-3 and TRBJ1-5; 7 bases are a match to TRBD1. The CDR3 runs 13 residues. J was trimmed by 5 bases and V by 8 bases; bases with no gene match: 6. Germline CDR1 reads ENHRY; CDR2 reads SYGVKD.

This clonotype was seen more than once but under ten times. V and J are TRBV11-3 and TRBJ2-3, with TRBD2 matching 10 bases. The CDR3 sequence is 15 residues long. The ends lost 5 bases at V and 2 bases at J; junction bases unmatched: 4. The germline gives CDR1 SGHNT, CDR2 YENEEA. CDR3 DNA sequence: TGTGCCAGCAGCCCCGGACTAGCGGACACAGATACGCAGTATTTT. Protein: CASSPGLADTDTQYF.

This chain uses TRBV15 with TRBJ2-3; 8 bases align to TRBD2. The CDR3 covers 15 residues. With 4 bases clipped from V and 2 bases from J, the junction kept 5 bases outside the gene matches. CDR1 is LNHNV, CDR2 YYDKDF, per germline (reference sequence). The CDR3 loop is CATSTGLANTDTQYF. In nucleotides, the CDR3 is TGTGCCACCAGCACAGGACTAGCCAACACAGATACGCAGTATTTT. Supplemented by reference TRBV15 and TRBJ2-3, the full variable domain reads DAMVIQNPRYQVTQFGKPVTLSCSQTLNHNVMYWYQQKSSQAPKLLFHYYDKDFNNEADTPDNFQSRRPNTSFCFLDIRSPGLGDTAMYLCATSTGLANTDTQYFGPGTRLTVL.

This clonotype was detected many times. V is TRBV7-2 and J is TRBJ1-3; a weak D match, TRBD1 (5 bases). V was shortened by 1 base and J by 0 bases, with 10 bases between the two germline ends. The CDR3 is made up of 16 amino acids. Per germline, CDR1 SGHTA and CDR2 FQGNSA. The CDR3 loop reads CASSLVGGSSGNTIYF. CDR3 sequence (DNA): TGTGCCAGCAGCTTAGTCGGGGGTTCCTCTGGAAACACCATATATTTT. Combining the CDR3 with reference TRBV7-2 and TRBJ1-3 gives the whole variable domain GAGVSQSPSNKVTEKGKDVELRCDPISGHTALYWYRQSLGQGLEFLIYFQGNSAPDKSGLPSDRFSAERTGGSVSTLTIQRTQQEDSAVYLCASSLVGGSSGNTIYFGEGSWLTVV.

This chain joins TRBV19 and TRBJ2-7, with D unclear. In germline, CDR1 is LNHDA, CDR2 SQIVND (reference sequence). Trimming stripped 2 bases from V and 0 bases from J, with 8 bases between. CDR3 length: 14 residues. Here the CDR3 reads CASSIRWGSYEQYF. The CDR3 DNA follows: TGTGCCAGTAGTATAAGATGGGGCTCCTACGAGCAGTACTTC.

V usage is TRBV18 and J usage is TRBJ1-1; unclear D gene. Germline V gene data show CDR1 as KGHSH and CDR2 as LQKENI. Trimming pared 3 bases from V and 3 bases from J, leaving 8 bases between. The CDR3 is 13 residues long. Here the CDR3 reads CASSPLRYTEAFF. In DNA, the CDR3 is TGTGCCAGCTCACCCTTACGGTACACTGAAGCTTTCTTT.

V and J are TRBV20-1 and TRBJ1-5; D is ambiguous. V lost 3 bases and J 0 bases, leaving 9 bases between the germline ends. The CDR3 consists of 14 residues. The germline gives CDR1 DFQATT, CDR2 SNEGSKA (reference sequence). The DNA of the CDR3 is TGCAGTGCTAGGCCGATATATAGCAATCAGCCCCAGCATTTT. This gives the protein CSARPIYSNQPQHF.

V gene TRBV29-1 combines with J gene TRBJ1-2; D remains unclear. Germline CDR1 and CDR2: SQVTM and ANQGSEA. V gave up 6 bases and J gave up 4 bases, with 15 bases separating them. This CDR3 has 13 amino acids. In DNA, the CDR3 is TGCAGCGTCACCCTTCGGCCCCGCTATGGCTACACCTTC. Its protein is CSVTLRPRYGYTF.

This clonotype was observed a few times. The CDR3 bases are TGTGCCAGCAGACCGGTTGGACCTAACTCCTACGAGCAGTACTTC. This translates into CASRPVGPNSYEQYF. J is TRBJ2-7 and V is TRBV5-4; no firm D call. V was cut by 5 bases and J by 0 bases, with 15 bases left in between. There are 15 residues in the CDR3. Germline V gene lookup returns CDR1 SGHNT and CDR2 YYREEE (reference sequence).